Detailed here is one TCR beta chain. The sample belongs to a study of blood T cell repertoires in COVID-19. On the study more broadly: The United States, Italy and Spain provided the acute and convalescent COVID-19 samples. T cells, B-cell-depleted T cells, or PBMCs supplied cDNA or gDNA.

The CDR3 runs 16 residues. CDR1 is LNHDA and CDR2 is SQIVND in the germline V gene (reference sequence). V was clipped by 9 bases and J by 4 bases; unmatched bases: 12. As handled by the study authors: Amplifying reference gene primers gave estimates of nucleated cell counts. Sequencing used immunoSEQ multiplex PCR; TCRdb keeps in-frame clones, though not all of them. The DNA was the basis for D and trimming; V, J and clone size are from that table. There are under 200,000 clones in the sample; around three quarters occur only once, and approximately 8% lies in the top ten. The sample was peripheral blood. This sequence joins TRBV19 and TRBJ1-3; 10 nucleotides agree with TRBD1. The origin of this receptor is a man in his 60s with acute or convalescent COVID-19. The CDR3 DNA sequence: TGTGCCAGCAAACCAAGGGACAGGGGAAGAGGAAACACCATATATTTT. It yields the protein CASKPRDRGRGNTIYF.